The 19 T cell receptor beta chains given below trace back to one sample, sequenced in a study of prognosis after radiotherapy for stage I lung cancer (dated by TCRdb to about 2021). The sequencer was an Illumina HiSeq 3000. The TCR beta CDR3 region was amplified from genomic DNA by two rounds of multiplex PCR. The first PCR round used primers specific to each TRBV and TRBJ gene, with sequences filed in Chinese patent CN105087789A. TCRdb trimmed the raw reads at Q25, called clones with MiXCR and kept productive beta chains. Under each unique CDR3 protein, matching rows form one entry showing the most common genes and DNA. For this sample there are approximately 28,000 distinct CDR3 sequences; about 41% appear just once. In total, the top ten clones hold less than 40% of the sample. Material: PBMCs, obtained before or after stereotactic body radiation therapy (not recorded which). These receptors originate from a donor aged 50 or older with non-small cell lung cancer.

The sample holds many counts of this clonotype. The chain couples TRBV28 to TRBJ1-4; D is uncertain. CDR1 is MDHEN and CDR2 is SYDVKM in the germline V gene. The V and J ends lost 7 bases and 0 bases respectively, with 6 bases between them. There are 13 residues in the CDR3. The CDR3 reads CASKTPTNEKLFF. DNA of the CDR3: TGTGCCAGCAAGACCCCAACTAATGAAAAACTGTTTTTT.

This chain joins TRBV12-3 or TRBV12-4 and TRBJ1-2; possibly TRBD1 for D (5 bases). V was shortened by 6 bases and J by 5 bases, with 13 bases between the two germline ends. The CDR3 runs to 13 residues. For the CDR3, the DNA is TGTGCCAGCAGATCCGGGACTTCATATGGCTACACCTTC. As protein: CASRSGTSYGYTF.

This chain connects TRBV27 to TRBJ1-6; D is undetermined. This CDR3 has 14 residues. Germline loops: CDR1 MNHEY, CDR2 SMNVEV (reference sequence). Trimming cost V 6 bases and J 5 bases, with 11 bases left between them. The CDR3 region is CASSGRINNSPLHF. The CDR3, as DNA: TGTGCCAGCAGCGGACGGATTAATAATTCACCCCTCCACTTT.

Comment on this clonotype: This may be a read error: a much more frequent sequence differs by one nucleotide. The chain combines TRBV5-1 with TRBJ2-1, with D tentatively TRBD1 or TRBD2 (7 bases each). The CDR3 totals 17 residues. From germline, CDR1 is SGHRS and CDR2 YFSETQ. The CDR3 reads CSSSFPGAGTRGGEQFF. In nucleotides, the CDR3 is TGCTCCAGCAGCTTCCCCGGGGCAGGGACCAGGGGGGGTGAGCAGTTCTTC.

The table lists this clonotype with many counts. The chain joins TRBV24-1 to TRBJ2-1, with TRBD2 identical over 7 bases. J was trimmed by 3 bases and V by 5 bases; bases with no gene match: 9. The CDR3 length is 16 residues. The germline V gene has CDR1 KGHDR and CDR2 SFDVKD. The CDR3 protein is CATSVGGANRYNEQFF. In DNA, the CDR3 is TGTGCCACCAGTGTGGGAGGGGCTAATCGCTACAATGAGCAGTTCTTC.

This clonotype appeared many times. The J gene is TRBJ2-3, the V gene TRBV27; no reliable D call. CDR1 is MNHEY and CDR2 is SMNVEV in the germline V gene (reference sequence). Deletions cut 5 bases from V and 4 bases from J, with 10 bases between. The CDR3 has 13 amino acids. In DNA form, the CDR3 reads TGTGCCAGCAGTCCCCTTTCGTCAGATACGCAGTATTTT. This gives the protein CASSPLSSDTQYF.

This clonotype appeared many times. The chain links TRBV5-1 to TRBJ1-3; D unresolved. This CDR3 spans 13 amino acids. Looked up from germline, CDR1 is SGHRS and CDR2 is YFSETQ. V was clipped by 4 bases and J by 2 bases, with 7 bases between them. CDR3 nucleotides: TGCGCCAGCAGCCCAGGTACTGGAAACACCATATATTTT. Its protein product is CASSPGTGNTIYF.

This clonotype showed up many times. The gene calls are TRBV15 and TRBJ1-6; unclear D gene. Germline V lookup: CDR1 LNHNV, CDR2 YYDKDF (reference sequence). The CDR3 loop spans 12 amino acids. Trimming took 4 bases from V and 5 from J, leaving 3 bases between them. The CDR3 reads CATSTNNSPLHF. CDR3 in DNA: TGTGCCACCAGCACTAATAATTCACCCCTCCACTTT.

The CDR3 DNA follows: TGTGCCAGCAGCTCCCTGCTAAGGGAACATGGGGAAGGCTACACCTTC. It specifies CASSSLLREHGEGYTF. The J gene is TRBJ1-2, the V gene TRBV9; D uncertain. In germline, CDR1 is SGDLS, CDR2 YYNGEE. Trimming shortened V by 4 bases and J by 8 bases, and 24 bases separated the two germline ends. The CDR3 runs to 16 residues.

The table lists this clonotype with many counts. The V call is TRBV11-2, the J call TRBJ2-5, with TRBD2 matching 7 bases. The CDR3 totals 13 residues. Per germline, CDR1 SGHAT and CDR2 FQNNGV. Germline trimming cut 5 bases from V and 4 bases from J; bases unmatched to any gene: 4. CDR3 sequence reads: CASSPGGGETQYF. CDR3 DNA sequence: TGTGCCAGCAGCCCGGGGGGAGGAGAGACCCAGTACTTC.

About this clonotype: A far larger clone is one nucleotide away, so this likely arose from a read error. The chain uses TRBV6-5 and TRBJ2-7; tentatively, D is TRBD2 (5 bases). The germline gives CDR1 MNHEY, CDR2 SVGAGI. V was trimmed by 5 bases and J by 3 bases, leaving 11 bases between them. There are 13 residues in the CDR3. The CDR3 nucleotides are TGTGCCAGCAGTGTTTCCGGGATCTACGAGCAGTACTTC. This encodes CASSVSGIYEQYF.

The sample holds many counts of this clonotype. The chain is built from TRBV20-1 and TRBJ2-1; D gene unclear. V shed 2 bases and J shed 3 bases, with 2 bases lying between them. Germline CDR1 reads DFQATT; CDR2 reads SNEGSKA (reference sequence). The CDR3 spans 11 residues. The CDR3 protein is CSARIYNEQFF. CDR3 nucleotide sequence: TGCAGTGCTAGAATCTACAATGAGCAGTTCTTC.

In its sample, this clonotype was seen once. The V gene is TRBV30, the J gene TRBJ1-5; D may be TRBD1 (5 bases). The CDR3 has 11 residues. V was trimmed by 4 bases and J by 4 bases, leaving 5 bases between them. Looked up from germline, CDR1 is GTSNPN and CDR2 is SVGIG (reference sequence). CDR3 sequence: CAWKGNQPQHF. The CDR3, as DNA: TGTGCCTGGAAGGGGAATCAGCCCCAGCATTTT.

As concerns this clonotype: At one end, the junction sequence differs from germline, possibly due to a read error. This chain joins TRBV7-2 and TRBJ1-5; tentatively, D is TRBD1 (6 bases). This CDR3 is 16 amino acids long. CDR1 and CDR2 (germline): SGHTA, FQGNSA. As DNA, the CDR3 is TGTGCCAGCAGCTCCCGGGACATGGGCAGCAATCAGCCGCAGCATTTT. Its protein is CASSSRDMGSNQPQHF.

This clonotype occurred many times. This chain uses TRBV2 with TRBJ2-1; D unresolved. Between the trimmed V and J ends, which lost 6 bases and 5 bases, there was a span of 8 bases. This CDR3 region has 12 residues. Looked up from germline, CDR1 is SNHLY and CDR2 is FYNNEI. CDR3 amino acids: CASRIIDNEQFF. CDR3 nucleotides: TGTGCCAGCAGGATAATTGACAATGAGCAGTTCTTC.

V usage is TRBV20-1 and J usage is TRBJ1-1; 7 bases agree with TRBD1. V was clipped by 2 bases and J by 3 bases; unmatched bases: 9. The CDR3 length is 15 residues. CDR1 is DFQATT, CDR2 SNEGSKA, per germline (reference sequence). This CDR3 is CSARSHQGGDTEAFF. CDR3 in DNA: TGCAGTGCTAGATCCCACCAGGGGGGGGACACTGAAGCTTTCTTT.

In its sample, this clonotype was seen many times. The rearrangement joins TRBV14 to TRBJ1-4, with D possibly matching TRBD1 (5 bases). The length of the CDR3 is 17 residues. The germline CDR1 and CDR2 sequences are SGHDN and FVKESK. Trimming took 0 bases from V and 0 from J, leaving 11 bases between them. The CDR3 DNA sequence: TGTGCCAGCAGCCAAGATAAAGGGACGACAACTAATGAAAAACTGTTTTTT. This gives the protein CASSQDKGTTTNEKLFF. Drawing the rest from reference TRBV14 and TRBJ1-4, the complete variable domain is EAGVTQFPSHSVIEKGQTVTLRCDPISGHDNLYWYRRVMGKEIKFLLHFVKESKQDESGMPNNRFLAERTGGTYSTLKVQPAELEDSGVYFCASSQDKGTTTNEKLFFGSGTQLSVL.

In its sample, this clonotype was seen many times. This chain uses TRBV18 with TRBJ2-5; D is undetermined. Germline-derived CDR1 and CDR2 are KGHSH and LQKENI. Trimming cost V 3 bases and J 4 bases, with 15 bases left between them. CDR3 length: 15 residues. The CDR3: CASSPNSNVRETQYF. CDR3 bases: TGTGCCAGCTCACCGAATAGTAACGTGCGAGAGACCCAGTACTTC.

This clonotype was recorded many times. The rearrangement uses TRBV6-2 or TRBV6-3 and TRBJ2-2; the D is unclear. The germline V gene encodes CDR1 MNHEY and CDR2 SVGEGT. The CDR3 runs 14 residues. V shed 0 bases and J shed 6 bases, with 8 bases lying between them. The CDR3 region is CASSYSGMPGELFF. CDR3 coding DNA: TGTGCCAGCAGTTACTCGGGGATGCCCGGGGAGCTGTTTTTT.